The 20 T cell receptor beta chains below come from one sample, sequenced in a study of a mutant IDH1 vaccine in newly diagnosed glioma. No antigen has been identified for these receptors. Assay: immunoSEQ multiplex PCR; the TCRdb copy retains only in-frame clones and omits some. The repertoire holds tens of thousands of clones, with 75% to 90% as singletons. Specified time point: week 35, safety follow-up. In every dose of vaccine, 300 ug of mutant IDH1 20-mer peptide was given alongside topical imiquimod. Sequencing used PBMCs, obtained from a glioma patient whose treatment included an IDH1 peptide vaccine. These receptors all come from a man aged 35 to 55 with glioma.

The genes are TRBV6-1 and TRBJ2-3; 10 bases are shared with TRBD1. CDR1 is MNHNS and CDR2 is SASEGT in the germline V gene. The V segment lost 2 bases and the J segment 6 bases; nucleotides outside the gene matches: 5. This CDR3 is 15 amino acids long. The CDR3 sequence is CASSEQDRGWDTQYF. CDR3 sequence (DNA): TGTGCCAGCAGTGAACAGGACAGGGGGTGGGATACGCAGTATTTT.

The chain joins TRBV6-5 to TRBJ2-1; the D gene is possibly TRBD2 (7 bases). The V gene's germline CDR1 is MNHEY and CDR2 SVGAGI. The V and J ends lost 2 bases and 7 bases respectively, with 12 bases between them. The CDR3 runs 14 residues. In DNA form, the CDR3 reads TGTGCCAGCAGTTACGAGGGGGGGCGGAATGAGCAGTTCTTC. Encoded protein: CASSYEGGRNEQFF.

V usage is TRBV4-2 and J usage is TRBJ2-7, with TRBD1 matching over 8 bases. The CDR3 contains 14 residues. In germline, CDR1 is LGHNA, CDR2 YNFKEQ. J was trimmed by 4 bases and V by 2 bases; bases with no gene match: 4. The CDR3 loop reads CASSQQTGVYEQYF. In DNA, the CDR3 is TGTGCCAGCAGCCAACAGACAGGGGTATACGAGCAGTACTTC.

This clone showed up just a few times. CDR3: CASSERTSGRAGNEQFF. The CDR3 DNA reads as TGTGCCAGCAGTGAGCGGACTAGCGGGAGGGCCGGAAATGAGCAGTTCTTC. The V call is TRBV6-1, the J call TRBJ2-1, with 15 bases matching TRBD2. V lost 3 bases and J lost 7; bases outside the gene matches: 7. Germline CDR1 and CDR2: MNHNS and SASEGT. This CDR3 has 17 amino acids.

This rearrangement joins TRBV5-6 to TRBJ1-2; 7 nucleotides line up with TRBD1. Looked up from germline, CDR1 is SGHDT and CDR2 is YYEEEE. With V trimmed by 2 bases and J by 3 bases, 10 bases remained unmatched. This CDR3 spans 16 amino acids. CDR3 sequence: CASSFDTGAVDYGYTF. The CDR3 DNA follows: TGTGCCAGCAGCTTTGACACAGGGGCAGTAGACTATGGCTACACCTTC.

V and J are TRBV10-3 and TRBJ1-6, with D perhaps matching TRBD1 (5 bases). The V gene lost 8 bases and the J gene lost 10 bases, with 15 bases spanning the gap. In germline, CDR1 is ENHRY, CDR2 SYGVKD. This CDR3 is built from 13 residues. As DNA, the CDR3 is TGTGCCATCCGGGGGGGGGTTAGGTCACCCCTCCACTTT. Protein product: CAIRGGVRSPLHF.

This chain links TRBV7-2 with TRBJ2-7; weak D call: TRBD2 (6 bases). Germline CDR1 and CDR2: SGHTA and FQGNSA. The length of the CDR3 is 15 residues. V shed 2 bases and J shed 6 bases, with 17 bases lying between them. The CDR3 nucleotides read TGTGCCAGCAGCTTACAGCCGGGACTCCCCCTCGAGCAGTACTTC. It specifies CASSLQPGLPLEQYF.

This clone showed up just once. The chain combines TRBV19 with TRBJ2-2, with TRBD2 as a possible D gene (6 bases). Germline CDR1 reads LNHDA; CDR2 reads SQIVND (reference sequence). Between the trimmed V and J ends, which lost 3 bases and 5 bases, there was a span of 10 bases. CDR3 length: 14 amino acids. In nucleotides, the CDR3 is TGTGCCAGTAGTATGGATGGGGGGACCGGGGAGCTGTTTTTT. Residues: CASSMDGGTGELFF.

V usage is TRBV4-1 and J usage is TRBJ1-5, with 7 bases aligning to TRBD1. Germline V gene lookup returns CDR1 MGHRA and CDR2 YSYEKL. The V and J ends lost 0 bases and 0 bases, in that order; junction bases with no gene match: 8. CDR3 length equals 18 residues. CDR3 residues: CASSQDTRDSYSNQPQHF. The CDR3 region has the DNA TGCGCCAGCAGCCAAGATACCCGGGACAGCTATAGCAATCAGCCCCAGCATTTT.

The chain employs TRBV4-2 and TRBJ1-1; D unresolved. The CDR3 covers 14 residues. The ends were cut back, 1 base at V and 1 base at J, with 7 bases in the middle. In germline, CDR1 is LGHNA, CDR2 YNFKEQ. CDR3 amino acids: CASSQVLENTEAFF. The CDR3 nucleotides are TGTGCCAGCAGCCAAGTTTTAGAGAACACTGAAGCTTTCTTT.

The CDR3 DNA is TGTGCCTGGACTCACTTAGGTACAGGGGGCGCGAATGAGCAGTTCTTC. It codes for CAWTHLGTGGANEQFF. The chain links TRBV30 to TRBJ2-1; 9 nucleotides align to TRBD1. Germline CDR1 GTSNPN, CDR2 SVGIG (reference sequence). J lost 7 bases, V lost 4 bases, and 14 bases had no gene match. The CDR3 totals 16 residues.

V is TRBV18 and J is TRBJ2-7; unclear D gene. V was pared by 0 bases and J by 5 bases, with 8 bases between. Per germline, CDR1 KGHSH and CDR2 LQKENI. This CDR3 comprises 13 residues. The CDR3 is CASSPPAGDEQYF. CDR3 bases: TGTGCCAGCTCACCACCGGCCGGTGACGAGCAGTACTTC. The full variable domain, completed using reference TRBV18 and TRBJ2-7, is NAGVMQNPRHLVRRRGQEARLRCSPMKGHSHVYWYRQLPEEGLKFMVYLQKENIIDESGMPKERFSAEFPKEGPSILRIQQVVRGDSAAYFCASSPPAGDEQYFGPGTRLTVT.

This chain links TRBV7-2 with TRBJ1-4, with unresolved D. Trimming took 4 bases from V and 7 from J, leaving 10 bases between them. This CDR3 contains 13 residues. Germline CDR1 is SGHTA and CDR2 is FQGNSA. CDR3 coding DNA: TGTGCCAGCAGCTACTATGAGGGTGAAAAACTGTTTTTT. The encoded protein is CASSYYEGEKLFF.

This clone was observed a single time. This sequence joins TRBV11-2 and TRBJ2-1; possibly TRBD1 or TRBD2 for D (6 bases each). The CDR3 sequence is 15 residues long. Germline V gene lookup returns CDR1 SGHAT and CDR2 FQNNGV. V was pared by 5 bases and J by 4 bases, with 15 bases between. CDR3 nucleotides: TGTGCCAGCAGCATCCTCGGAGGGGGGTACAATGAGCAGTTCTTC. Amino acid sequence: CASSILGGGYNEQFF.

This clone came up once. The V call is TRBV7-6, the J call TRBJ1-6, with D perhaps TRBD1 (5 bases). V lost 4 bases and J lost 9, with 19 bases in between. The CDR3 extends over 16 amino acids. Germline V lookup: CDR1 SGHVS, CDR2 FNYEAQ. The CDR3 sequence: CASSSSPGPRSSPLHF. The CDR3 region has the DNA TGTGCCAGCAGCTCCTCTCCGGGACCGCGCAGTTCACCCCTCCACTTT.

The CDR3 spells CASREGLNTEAFF. The DNA for the CDR3 is TGTGCCAGCCGCGAGGGCCTGAACACTGAAGCTTTCTTT. This chain links TRBV28 with TRBJ1-1, with D hard to call. Trimming cost V 8 bases and J 0 bases, with 10 bases left between them. This CDR3 contains 13 residues. Looked up from germline, CDR1 is MDHEN and CDR2 is SYDVKM.

The chain's CDR3 is CASSYLSGEDTQYF. The CDR3 nucleotides read TGTGCCAGCAGCTACCTTAGCGGGGAAGATACGCAGTATTTT. J is TRBJ2-3 and V is TRBV9; 8 bases map to TRBD2. The CDR3 covers 14 residues. Germline trimming cut 4 bases from V and 5 bases from J; bases unmatched to any gene: 6. Germline lookup yields CDR1 SGDLS and CDR2 YYNGEE.

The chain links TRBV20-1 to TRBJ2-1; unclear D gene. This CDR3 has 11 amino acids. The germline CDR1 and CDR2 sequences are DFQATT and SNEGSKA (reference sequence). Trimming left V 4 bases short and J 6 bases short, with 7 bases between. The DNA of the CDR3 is TGCAGTGCTAATATGGTCAATGAGCAGTTCTTC. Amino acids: CSANMVNEQFF.

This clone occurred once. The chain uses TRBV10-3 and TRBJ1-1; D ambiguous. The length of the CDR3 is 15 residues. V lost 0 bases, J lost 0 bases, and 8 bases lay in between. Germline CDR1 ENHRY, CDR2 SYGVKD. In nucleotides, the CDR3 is TGTGCCATCAGTGAGTCTGGCAGCCTGAACACTGAAGCTTTCTTT. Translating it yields CAISESGSLNTEAFF.

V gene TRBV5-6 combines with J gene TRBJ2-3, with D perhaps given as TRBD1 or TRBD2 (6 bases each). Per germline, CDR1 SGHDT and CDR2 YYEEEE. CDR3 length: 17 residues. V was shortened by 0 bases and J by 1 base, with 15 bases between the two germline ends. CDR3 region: CASSLVLDYRGTDTQYF. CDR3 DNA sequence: TGTGCCAGCAGCTTGGTTCTGGACTACAGGGGCACAGATACGCAGTATTTT.